This is a list of T cell receptor beta chains from one sample in a study of regulatory T cells in long-lasting Graves disease. Using its own MiXCR run on the multiplex PCR reads, TCRdb lists one record per CDR3 protein. Of some 500,000 distinct CDR3 sequences listed, around an eighth are singletons. These same data were also listed under a study on T cells in Graves' hyperthyroidism and ophthalmopathy.

Sequencing was performed on peripheral blood mononuclear cells (PBMCs), taken at new diagnosis, from a patient treated with antithyroid drugs. All receptors come from a young man with Graves disease. CDR3s include the opening cysteine and the closing phenylalanine or tryptophan.

V gene	J gene	CDR3 protein
TRBV5-6	TRBJ2-1	CASSSRLADSYNEQFF
TRBV6-1	TRBJ1-1	CASSELGLNTEAFF
TRBV18	TRBJ2-3	CASSPRIPSGSYTDTQYF
TRBV7-2	TRBJ1-2	CASSPGGAGYGYTF
TRBV30	TRBJ1-5	CAWSGRDRGPVPQHF
TRBV5-1	TRBJ2-5	CASRRAGVLETQYF
TRBV12-3/TRBV12-4	TRBJ1-4	CASSPSGRGFNEKLFF
TRBV20-1	TRBJ1-2	CSAERQGKNEGYTF
TRBV12-5	TRBJ1-2	CASGLASSYDRPANYGYTF
TRBV12-3/TRBV12-4	TRBJ1-2	CASRGHGGYTF
TRBV27	TRBJ2-1	CASSTLGWDPRSSYNEQFF
TRBV3-1	TRBJ2-4	CASSQEMSGVAKNIQYF
TRBV2	TRBJ2-2	CASRGLAGNPGELFF
TRBV12-3/TRBV12-4	TRBJ1-1	CASSLGRRDTEAFF
TRBV7-9	TRBJ1-1	CASSPDRSNTEAFF
TRBV5-4	TRBJ2-2	CASSLEPDPRGELFF
TRBV30	TRBJ2-3	CAWQSRGLTYDTQYF
TRBV12-5	TRBJ2-3	CASGPTVTDTQYF
TRBV5-1	TRBJ1-2	CASSSPDRSASGYTF
TRBV7-9	TRBJ2-3	CASSRGDDTQYF
TRBV24-1	TRBJ2-5	CATSAGLAGGEETQYF
TRBV5-1	TRBJ2-7	CASSPGLGGYEQYF
TRBV9	TRBJ2-5	CASSVVGLAGQETQYF
TRBV19	TRBJ2-7	CASKTSGGSYEQYF
TRBV11-2	TRBJ1-3	CASKRSSGNTIYF
TRBV11-2	TRBJ2-2	CASSFHVGPNTGELFF
TRBV7-2	TRBJ1-2	CASNRDSNYGYTF
TRBV10-3	TRBJ2-7	CAISESPGLAHYEQYF
TRBV7-8	TRBJ2-5	CASSLARLAPQETQYF
TRBV3-1	TRBJ2-5	CASSQGRTGLLETQYF
TRBV20-1	TRBJ2-7	CSARDGTGRASAYEQYF
TRBV5-4	TRBJ2-7	CASSQTSPSYEQYF
TRBV7-3	TRBJ1-4	CASSQAGLTPEKLFF
TRBV12-5	TRBJ1-2	CASGELQGRYGYTF
TRBV4-1	TRBJ2-3	CASSLVAGFSTDTQYF
TRBV6-5	TRBJ2-5	CASSYKKSDGLDETQYF
TRBV24-1	TRBJ2-1	CATKTGGDNEQFF
TRBV6-1	TRBJ1-2	CASSEYWDFRYGYTF
TRBV27	TRBJ2-7	CASSFTTSGRNEQYF
TRBV13	TRBJ1-6	CASSVRSYNSPLHF
TRBV12-3/TRBV12-4	TRBJ1-6	CASMSQLGSPLHF
TRBV9	TRBJ2-1	CASSVSLGVYNEQFF
TRBV29-1	TRBJ2-1	CSVDGNEQFF
TRBV24-1	TRBJ2-3	CATSALAGGRTDTQYF
TRBV13	TRBJ2-5	CASTRGKTQYF
TRBV5-1	TRBJ2-3	CASSSTQPPGLDTQYF
TRBV20-1	TRBJ2-5	CSASSGTQYF
TRBV20-1	TRBJ2-3	CSARDGLAGESDTQYF
TRBV6-2/TRBV6-3	TRBJ1-4	CASSVPGGGNEKLFF
TRBV19	TRBJ1-1	CASSDLRGSRRGEAFF
TRBV10-3	TRBJ2-1	CAISEEAGAKNEQFF
TRBV3-1	TRBJ2-5	CASSQVGDQETQYF
TRBV5-1	TRBJ2-5	CASRERALEETQYF